This TCR beta chain is drawn from a study of identifying expanded T cells in peripheral blood. Whole-study results and caveats: Technical replicates showed around 1.2 changed clones; two weeks around 15; four weeks 19.

Generated by immunoSEQ multiplex PCR, the TCRdb table keeps only in-frame clones and is missing some. The profile shows approximately 83,000 clones, roughly 84% of them singletons. V gave up 7 bases and J gave up 9 bases; unmatched junction bases: 8. From germline, CDR1 is SGHVS and CDR2 FQNEAQ. The CDR3 has 13 amino acids. This clone has a single count. As yet, its antigen is unknown. The sequence came from a person aged 18 to 69 in good health. This chain joins TRBV7-8 and TRBJ2-5; 10 nucleotides align to TRBD1. Sequencing was carried out using blood. For the CDR3, the DNA is TGTGCCAGCACCATAAGACAGGGGGCGGCCCAGTACTTC. As protein: CASTIRQGAAQYF.